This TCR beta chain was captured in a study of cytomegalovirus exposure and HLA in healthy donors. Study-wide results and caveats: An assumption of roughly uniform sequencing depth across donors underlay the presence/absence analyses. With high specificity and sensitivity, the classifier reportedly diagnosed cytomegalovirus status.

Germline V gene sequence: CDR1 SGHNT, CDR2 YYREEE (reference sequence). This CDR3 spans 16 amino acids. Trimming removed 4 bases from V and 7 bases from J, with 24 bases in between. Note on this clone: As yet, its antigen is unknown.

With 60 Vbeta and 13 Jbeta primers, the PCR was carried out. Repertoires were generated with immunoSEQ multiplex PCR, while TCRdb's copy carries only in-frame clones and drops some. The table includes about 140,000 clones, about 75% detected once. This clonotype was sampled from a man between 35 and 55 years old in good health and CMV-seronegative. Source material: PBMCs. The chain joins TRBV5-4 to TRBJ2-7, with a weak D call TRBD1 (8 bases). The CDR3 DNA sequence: TGTGCCAGCAGCGGGGGGGTTGGGACAGGCCCCTGGGAGCAGTACTTC. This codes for CASSGGVGTGPWEQYF.